These 27 T cell receptor beta chains were all obtained from the same sample, sequenced in a study of cytomegalovirus exposure and HLA in healthy donors. In the PCR, 60 Vbeta and 13 Jbeta primers were used. Assay used: immunoSEQ multiplex PCR; TCRdb lists only in-frame clones, some missing. This repertoire shows around 200,000 clones, 86% found once; its top ten account for roughly 0.32%. The specimen was PBMCs. These receptor sequences come from a young woman in good health and CMV-seronegative.

The chain couples TRBV5-1 to TRBJ2-2, with TRBD1 matching over 7 bases. V shed 3 bases and J 4 bases; nucleotides not matched to a gene: 9. Germline V CDR1 and CDR2: SGHRS, YFSETQ. The length of the CDR3 is 16 residues. The CDR3 nucleotides read TGCGCCAGCAGCTCGTCCGGGACAGCCTTCACCGGGGAGCTGTTTTTT. This gives the protein CASSSSGTAFTGELFF. Variable domain in full (rest from reference TRBV5-1 and TRBJ2-2): KAGVTQTPRYLIKTRGQQVTLSCSPISGHRSVSWYQQTPGQGLQFLFEYFSETQRNKGNFPGRFSGRQFSNSRSEMNVSTLELGDSALYLCASSSSGTAFTGELFFGEGSRLTVL.

This clone was recorded once. This chain connects TRBV6-1 to TRBJ2-5; 8 nucleotides match TRBD2. Germline V gene lookup returns CDR1 MNHNS and CDR2 SASEGT. This CDR3 has 14 residues. Unmatched junction bases numbered 8, after V lost 6 bases and J lost 5 bases. This CDR3 is CASSRRGGRETQYF. CDR3 in DNA: TGTGCCAGCAGCCGACGGGGGGGCCGGGAGACCCAGTACTTC.

The chain recombines TRBV19 with TRBJ2-5, with TRBD2 as a possible D gene (5 bases). The CDR3 has 16 amino acids. With 3 bases removed from V and 2 bases from J, the gap between germline ends came to 16 bases. The germline CDR1 and CDR2 sequences are LNHDA and SQIVND (reference sequence). The CDR3 protein is CASSIFSGGGQETQYF. The CDR3 coding sequence is TGTGCCAGTAGTATTTTCTCTGGCGGAGGACAAGAGACCCAGTACTTC.

This clone appeared a single time. The chain has TRBV27 and TRBJ2-1, with 9 positions matching TRBD2. Trimming at V came to 4 bases and at J to 4 bases, leaving 8 bases not matched to a gene. The CDR3 runs 16 residues. Germline-derived CDR1 and CDR2 are MNHEY and SMNVEV (reference sequence). The CDR3 bases are TGTGCCAGCAGTTCCTCAGGACTAGCGATTTACAATGAGCAGTTCTTC. Its translation is CASSSSGLAIYNEQFF.

This clone was observed a single time. This sequence joins TRBV7-2 and TRBJ2-1, with D possibly matching TRBD1 (6 bases). Germline CDR1 SGHTA, CDR2 FQGNSA. This CDR3 region has 16 residues. Trimming left V 2 bases short and J 0 bases short, with 11 bases between. As DNA, the CDR3 is TGTGCCAGCAGCTTATCGGGACAAATCTCCTACAATGAGCAGTTCTTC. Protein sequence: CASSLSGQISYNEQFF.

The V gene is TRBV6-5, the J gene TRBJ2-3, with TRBD1 as a possible D gene (7 bases). From germline, CDR1 is MNHEY and CDR2 SVGAGI. Trimming pared 8 bases from V and 4 bases from J, leaving 13 bases between. The CDR3 consists of 13 residues. This chain's CDR3 is CASGGGGPDTQYF. CDR3 in DNA: TGTGCCAGCGGAGGAGGGGGCCCAGATACGCAGTATTTT.

This clone was detected a few times. CDR3 coding DNA: TGTGCCAGTCGGTGGGGCGGGGGATCCTACGAGCAGTACTTC. Translated: CASRWGGGSYEQYF. This chain links TRBV7-8 with TRBJ2-7; 7 bases are shared with TRBD2. Germline trimming cut 9 bases from V and 1 base from J; bases unmatched to any gene: 9. The germline V gene has CDR1 SGHVS and CDR2 FQNEAQ. This CDR3 comprises 14 residues. Complete variable domain (other parts from reference TRBV7-8 and TRBJ2-7): GAGVSQSPRYKVAKRGQDVALRCDPISGHVSLFWYQQALGQGPEFLTYFQNEAQLDKSGLPSDRFFAERPEGSVSTLKIQRTQQEDSAVYLCASRWGGGSYEQYFGPGTRLTVT.

V and J are TRBV18 and TRBJ2-7; D unresolved. The germline CDR1 and CDR2 sequences are KGHSH and LQKENI. The CDR3 contains 15 residues. The V gene lost 1 base and the J gene lost 0 bases, with 10 bases spanning the gap. In nucleotides, the CDR3 is TGTGCCAGCTCACCACGAAGAGCGATCTCCTACGAGCAGTACTTC. Translating it yields CASSPRRAISYEQYF.

The CDR3 sequence: CASSLWAEEIYEQYF. As DNA, the CDR3 is TGTGCCAGCAGCTTGTGGGCGGAGGAGATTTACGAGCAGTACTTC. This chain joins TRBV5-6 and TRBJ2-7; D perhaps matches TRBD2 (5 bases). This CDR3 has 15 amino acids. Trimming pared 1 base from V and 4 bases from J, leaving 15 bases between. CDR1 is SGHDT and CDR2 is YYEEEE in the germline V gene.

CDR3 DNA sequence: TGCGCCAGCAGCAGGGCGGAAGGGAGCGGCTTGACCTACGAGCAGTACTTC. Translation gives CASSRAEGSGLTYEQYF. This sequence joins TRBV5-1 and TRBJ2-7, with D possibly being TRBD2 (5 bases). Germline V lookup: CDR1 SGHRS, CDR2 YFSETQ. V lost 4 bases, J lost 2 bases, and 22 bases lay in between. The CDR3 has 17 residues.

V usage is TRBV29-1 and J usage is TRBJ2-5, with 7 bases aligning to TRBD2. The ends lost 5 bases at V and 5 bases at J; junction bases unmatched: 8. There are 13 residues in the CDR3. CDR1 is SQVTM and CDR2 is ANQGSEA in the germline V gene. The CDR3: CSVRGRARETQYF. The CDR3, as DNA: TGCAGCGTTCGTGGGAGGGCTCGGGAGACCCAGTACTTC.

V usage is TRBV6-5 and J usage is TRBJ2-1, with TRBD2 identical over 8 bases. Germline CDR1 MNHEY, CDR2 SVGAGI. The ends lost 5 bases at V and 9 bases at J; junction bases unmatched: 12. The CDR3 loop spans 15 amino acids. The CDR3 spells CASSREGGRRGEQFF. CDR3 coding DNA: TGTGCCAGCAGTAGGGAAGGCGGGAGGCGCGGTGAGCAGTTCTTC.

V usage is TRBV7-9 and J usage is TRBJ2-7, with 9 nucleotides matching TRBD1. Germline assignment: CDR1 SEHNR and CDR2 FQNEAQ (reference sequence). The trim removed 3 bases at V and 5 bases at J, leaving 8 bases unmatched. The CDR3 has 15 residues. The CDR3 loop is CASSFGRDRDDEQYF. As DNA, the CDR3 is TGTGCCAGCAGCTTTGGACGGGACAGGGACGACGAGCAGTACTTC.

This rearrangement joins TRBV7-9 to TRBJ2-3, with 8 bases fitting TRBD1. The CDR3 is 15 residues long. Germline CDR1 is SEHNR and CDR2 is FQNEAQ (reference sequence). Unmatched junction bases numbered 4, after V lost 4 bases and J lost 1 base. The CDR3 is CASSYMTGGTDTQYF. CDR3 in DNA: TGTGCCAGCAGCTATATGACAGGGGGCACAGATACGCAGTATTTT.

In its sample, this clone was seen a few times. The chain joins TRBV9 to TRBJ2-7, with D maybe TRBD2 (6 bases). V lost 0 bases to trimming and J lost 6 bases, with 13 bases between them. The CDR3 length is 14 residues. The germline V gene has CDR1 SGDLS and CDR2 YYNGEE. The CDR3 protein is CASSVDGGRGEQYF. CDR3 sequence (DNA): TGTGCCAGCAGCGTAGACGGCGGGCGGGGCGAGCAGTACTTC.

This chain uses TRBV5-4 with TRBJ2-4; 10 bases line up with TRBD2. The J segment lost 8 bases and the V segment lost 0 bases, leaving 2 bases of the junction unmatched. This CDR3 has 14 residues. The V gene's germline CDR1 is SGHNT and CDR2 YYREEE (reference sequence). CDR3 in amino acids: CASSLEREGDIQYF. Written as DNA, the CDR3 is TGTGCCAGCAGCTTGGAGCGGGAGGGCGACATTCAGTACTTC. Full variable domain (missing parts from reference TRBV5-4 and TRBJ2-4): ETGVTQSPTHLIKTRGQQVTLRCSSQSGHNTVSWYQQALGQGPQFIFQYYREEENGRGNFPPRFSGLQFPNYSSELNVNALELDDSALYLCASSLEREGDIQYFGAGTRLSVL.

Here the CDR3 reads CASSSSGTAQETQYF. Here the CDR3 DNA reads TGTGCCAGCAGCTCCTCGGGGACAGCCCAAGAGACCCAGTACTTC. The chain carries TRBV11-3 and TRBJ2-5; 7 bases line up with TRBD1. The CDR3 runs to 15 residues. In germline, CDR1 is SGHNT, CDR2 YENEEA. J gave up 1 base and V 4 bases, and 6 bases lay outside the gene matches.

The V call is TRBV28, the J call TRBJ1-5; 9 bases align to TRBD1. The germline gives CDR1 MDHEN, CDR2 SYDVKM. V dropped 3 bases and J dropped 0; count of bases not matched to a gene: 6. This CDR3 region has 17 residues. The CDR3, as DNA: TGTGCCAGCAGTTTGCGGACAGGGGTTTATAGCAATCAGCCCCAGCATTTT. Translating gives CASSLRTGVYSNQPQHF.

This chain links TRBV30 with TRBJ2-1; D may be TRBD2 (6 bases). The CDR3 has 14 amino acids. Germline lookup yields CDR1 GTSNPN and CDR2 SVGIG (reference sequence). V lost 2 bases, J lost 6 bases, and 14 bases lay in between. The CDR3 loop is CAWSWGVHINEQFF. CDR3 coding DNA: TGTGCCTGGAGTTGGGGGGTCCACATCAATGAGCAGTTCTTC.

This sequence joins TRBV19 and TRBJ2-1; D possibly corresponds to TRBD2 (6 bases). V dropped 5 bases and J dropped 0 bases, with 11 bases sitting between them. This CDR3 is 15 amino acids long. The V gene's germline CDR1 is LNHDA and CDR2 SQIVND (reference sequence). For the CDR3, the DNA is TGTGCCAGTAGTCATAGCGGTAGCTCCTACAATGAGCAGTTCTTC. This translates into CASSHSGSSYNEQFF. The variable domain in full, with the rest retrieved from reference TRBV19 and TRBJ2-1, is DGGITQSPKYLFRKEGQNVTLSCEQNLNHDAMYWYRQDPGQGLRLIYYSQIVNDFQKGDIAEGYSVSREKKESFPLTVTSAQKNPTAFYLCASSHSGSSYNEQFFGPGTRLTVL.

A remark on this clone: Other nucleotide sequences in the sample specify the same CDR3. V and J are TRBV2 and TRBJ2-5; TRBD2 might be the D (7 bases). The CDR3 length is 13 residues. V was pared by 6 bases and J by 5 bases, with 13 bases between. CDR1 is SNHLY, CDR2 FYNNEI, per germline. CDR3 region: CASSRGRGETQYF. CDR3 bases: TGTGCCAGCAGCCGGGGGCGGGGGGAGACCCAGTACTTC.

This sequence joins TRBV7-8 and TRBJ2-3; D might be TRBD1 (5 bases). V was cut by 2 bases and J by 2 bases, with 11 bases left in between. Germline assignment: CDR1 SGHVS and CDR2 FQNEAQ. This CDR3 contains 15 residues. The CDR3 loop reads CASSLSWTTTDTQYF. The CDR3 bases are TGTGCCAGCAGCTTATCTTGGACAACCACAGATACGCAGTATTTT.

This sequence joins TRBV7-8 and TRBJ2-5, with D possibly matching TRBD1 (5 bases). The DNA end favors TRBJ2-7, so the J call may be wrong. The CDR3 extends over 15 amino acids. CDR1 is SGHVS and CDR2 is FQNEAQ in the germline V gene. CDR3 nucleotide sequence: TGTGCCAGCAGCCCTGGGGCTTCTCGGAACTACGAGCAGTACTTC. It is translated as CASSPGASRNYEQYF.

This chain links TRBV7-3 with TRBJ1-1; D is uncertain. Germline V CDR1 and CDR2: SGHTA, FQGTGA. V was pared by 4 bases and J by 4 bases, with 13 bases between. This CDR3 is 14 amino acids long. CDR3 amino acids: CASSSVGGGTEAFF. The DNA for the CDR3 is TGTGCCAGCAGCTCCGTAGGAGGTGGCACTGAAGCTTTCTTT.

The chain uses TRBV7-9 and TRBJ1-1; D not certain. Germline-derived CDR1 and CDR2 are SEHNR and FQNEAQ (reference sequence). This CDR3 contains 14 residues. V shed 5 bases and J shed 1 base, with 11 bases lying between them. The DNA for the CDR3 is TGTGCCAGCAGCCCCCAAAGCGGGAACACTGAAGCTTTCTTT. It encodes CASSPQSGNTEAFF.

This clone was counted between two and nine times. The chain carries TRBV5-1 and TRBJ2-1; a weak D match, TRBD2 (5 bases). V dropped 8 bases and J dropped 7 bases, with 22 bases sitting between them. The CDR3 totals 15 residues. Germline V gene lookup returns CDR1 SGHRS and CDR2 YFSETQ. CDR3 nucleotide sequence: TGCGCCAGTCGGATCCTTGTCGGGGTGGGGAATGAGCAGTTCTTC. Amino acid sequence: CASRILVGVGNEQFF.

This clone was seen just once. The chain is built from TRBV14 and TRBJ2-5, with 11 nucleotides matching TRBD2. This CDR3 has 15 amino acids. V lost 1 base and J lost 4; bases outside the gene matches: 2. CDR1 is SGHDN, CDR2 FVKESK, per germline. This CDR3 reads CASSQGLAGIETQYF. CDR3 sequence (DNA): TGTGCCAGCAGCCAAGGACTAGCGGGGATAGAGACCCAGTACTTC.